A single sample gave rise to the 11 T cell receptor beta chains below, sequenced in a study of T-cell memory formation after mild COVID-19. TCRdb called the 5' RACE reads again in MiXCR, with one record for every CDR3 protein. The table has a few hundred thousand distinct CDR3 sequences, 15% to 20% seen once; the top ten hold approximately 20%. Sequenced sample: PBMCs or a T cell subset sorted from them (not recorded which). These receptors were obtained from a man between 18 and 29 years old who had mild COVID-19 (a few samples of this study predate the infection). Cell type and time point are not known.

This chain joins TRBV7-3 and TRBJ2-3, with 14 bases matching TRBD2. The ends lost 4 bases at V and 5 bases at J; junction bases unmatched: 2. CDR3 length equals 15 residues. From germline, CDR1 is SGHTA and CDR2 FQGTGA. The CDR3 protein is CASSYGTSGGDTQYF. Written as DNA, the CDR3 is TGTGCCAGCAGCTATGGGACTAGCGGGGGAGATACGCAGTATTTT.

The DNA for the CDR3 is TGTGCCAGCAGCTCCTACTCGGGGGTGGCGGATACGCAGTATTTT. Translated: CASSSYSGVADTQYF. This rearrangement joins TRBV7-2 to TRBJ2-3; the D gene is possibly TRBD2 (6 bases). Trimming pared 4 bases from V and 6 bases from J, leaving 17 bases between. Germline V gene lookup returns CDR1 SGHTA and CDR2 FQGNSA. The CDR3 runs 15 residues.

This chain links TRBV4-3 with TRBJ2-3; D unresolved. V was trimmed by 1 base and J by 5 bases, leaving 10 bases between them. This CDR3 comprises 14 residues. From germline, CDR1 is LGHNA and CDR2 YSLEER. The CDR3 region has the DNA TGCGCCAGCAGCCAAGCGGCCGACATAGATACGCAGTATTTT. Its protein product is CASSQAADIDTQYF.

The V call is TRBV12-3 or TRBV12-4, the J call TRBJ1-1; 7 nucleotides agree with TRBD1. The V segment lost 7 bases and the J segment 4 bases; nucleotides outside the gene matches: 6. The CDR3 is 13 residues long. The CDR3 DNA is TGTGCCAGCATCATCACAGGGGCCACTGAAGCTTTCTTT. Its protein product is CASIITGATEAFF.

The chain is built from TRBV4-2 and TRBJ2-1; a possible D gene is TRBD1 (5 bases). V dropped 0 bases and J dropped 2 bases, with 8 bases sitting between them. The germline V gene encodes CDR1 LGHNA and CDR2 YNFKEQ. CDR3 length: 15 amino acids. This CDR3 is CASSQEGAAYNEQFF. The CDR3, as DNA: TGTGCCAGCAGCCAAGAAGGGGCGGCCTACAATGAGCAGTTCTTC.

This clonotype was found a few times. This rearrangement joins TRBV5-1 to TRBJ1-6; 9 bases match TRBD1. Per the germline V gene, CDR1 is SGHRS and CDR2 is YFSETQ. The CDR3 consists of 14 residues. Losses at the gene ends were 4 bases for V and 9 bases for J; bases not matched to a gene: 5. The CDR3 DNA reads as TGCGCCAGCAGCATAGGACAGGGGAGTTCACCCCTCCACTTT. It yields the protein CASSIGQGSSPLHF.

V and J are TRBV20-1 and TRBJ1-1, with D possibly being TRBD1 (6 bases). Trimming took 1 base from V and 1 from J, leaving 19 bases between them. The CDR3 covers 17 residues. Germline-derived CDR1 and CDR2 are DFQATT and SNEGSKA (reference sequence). CDR3 sequence reads: CSARVLTQVRGNTEAFF. The CDR3 nucleotides are TGCAGTGCTAGAGTTTTGACCCAGGTCAGGGGGAACACTGAAGCTTTCTTT.

The chain recombines TRBV7-3 with TRBJ1-6; no definite D call. Germline V gives CDR1 SGHTA, CDR2 FQGTGA. The CDR3 covers 16 residues. V lost 5 bases, J lost 5 bases, and 16 bases lay in between. In nucleotides, the CDR3 is TGTGCCAGCAGCCCCCCCCCAGGACGGAATAATTCACCCCTCCACTTT. This gives the protein CASSPPPGRNNSPLHF.

The chain has TRBV30 and TRBJ1-2; unclear D gene. The CDR3 covers 18 residues. CDR1 is GTSNPN and CDR2 is SVGIG in the germline V gene (reference sequence). Trimming removed 1 base at V and 0 bases at J, with 21 bases between. CDR3 coding DNA: TGTGCCTGGAGTGCCCGACCCATCCGGTTGCGAGCTAACTATGGCTACACCTTC. Amino acids: CAWSARPIRLRANYGYTF.

The V and J genes are TRBV4-1 and TRBJ2-6; D remains unclear. The CDR3 is made up of 15 amino acids. CDR1 MGHRA and CDR2 YSYEKL come from the germline V gene. Between the trimmed V and J ends, which lost 4 bases and 0 bases, there was a span of 7 bases. Written as DNA, the CDR3 is TGCGCCAGCAGCCGTGCCCACTCTGGGGCCAACGTCCTGACTTTC. This codes for CASSRAHSGANVLTF.

The gene calls are TRBV13 and TRBJ2-7; no clear D gene. The ends were cut back, 5 bases at V and 5 bases at J, with 16 bases in the middle. This CDR3 contains 14 residues. CDR1 PRHDT and CDR2 FYEKMQ come from the germline V gene (reference sequence). This CDR3 is CASSIGRLGNEQYV. CDR3 sequence (DNA): TGTGCCAGCAGCATCGGACGGCTAGGCAACGAGCAGTACGTC.